This is a list of T cell receptor beta chains from one sample in a study of blood T cell repertoires in COVID-19. Some clones are missing from TCRdb's copy, which holds only in-frame ones; the method was immunoSEQ multiplex PCR. The sample has some 200,000 clones, about 95% seen once; the top ten hold about 0.76%. Material for sequencing was peripheral blood. The receptors come from a man aged 25-45 years with COVID-19, enrolled during active disease. The CDR3 runs from the conserved cysteine through the conserved F or W. Each record gives: J gene, clone size, V gene, D gene, CDR3 DNA, CDR3 protein. D genes are given only for firm matches. For some rows the clone size is stated as once, few or many, or as a class when expanded; others skip it.

>TRBJ2-7|.|TRBV6-5|.
TGTGCCAGCAGCTCAGGACAGTCCTACGAGCAGTACTTC
CASSSGQSYEQYF
>TRBJ2-1|.|TRBV5-4|TRBD1
TGTGCCAGCAGCAAGGGACAGGGAACCTACAATGAGCAGTTCTTC
CASSKGQGTYNEQFF
>TRBJ1-1|.|TRBV11-2|TRBD1
TGTGCCAGCAGCTTAGAGACAGGGGTAGGGACTGAAGCTTTCTTT
CASSLETGVGTEAFF
>TRBJ2-1|.|TRBV15|TRBD2
TGTGCCACCAGCAGAAGCGGGGGGCCGAACAATGAGCAGTTCTTC
CATSRSGGPNNEQFF
>TRBJ2-2|.|TRBV29-1|.
TGCAGCGCCGGAGGGACCGGGGAGCTGTTTTTT
CSAGGTGELFF
>TRBJ2-5|.|TRBV6-5|.
TGTGCCAGCAGTTACTCCAGGGGACCCGAGACCCAGTACTTC
CASSYSRGPETQYF
>TRBJ1-4|.|TRBV6-1|.
TGTGCCAGCAGTGATCAGTCTGCAACTAATGAAAAACTGTTTTTT
CASSDQSATNEKLFF
>TRBJ2-2|.|TRBV9|TRBD1
TGTGCCAGCAGCGGACCGTCCCACAGGGGAGCGAACACCGGGGAGCTGTTTTTT
CASSGPSHRGANTGELFF
>TRBJ1-6|.|TRBV7-6|.
TGTGCCAGCAGCTCCCGGCAGGCCCGAAATTCACCCCTCCACTTT
CASSSRQARNSPLHF
>TRBJ2-2|.|TRBV2|.
TGTGCCAGCAGTGATGGCAGGGGTGACACCGGGGAGCTGTTTTTT
CASSDGRGDTGELFF
>TRBJ1-2|once|TRBV9|.
TGTGCCAGCAGCGTAGGCGTACAGGAGATTGGCTACACCTTC
CASSVGVQEIGYTF
>TRBJ1-1|.|TRBV11-3|.
TGTGCCAGCAGCCGAGACAGCATGAACACTGAAGCTTTCTTT
CASSRDSMNTEAFF
>TRBJ1-2|.|TRBV2|.
TGTGCCAGCCGAGACGGGAGACTTGGTGGCTACACCTTC
CASRDGRLGGYTF
>TRBJ1-3|.|TRBV6-4|TRBD1
TGTGCCAGCAGCTTCACAGGGGCCTCTGGAAACACCATATATTTT
CASSFTGASGNTIYF
>TRBJ1-1|.|TRBV5-4|.
TGTGCCAGCAGCTTAAGGGGCAGTATGAACACTGAAGCTTTCTTT
CASSLRGSMNTEAFF
>TRBJ1-1|.|TRBV5-1|TRBD1
TGCGCCAGCAGCTTGGGACAGGGATTTAAAGCTTTCTTT
CASSLGQGFKAFF
>TRBJ1-6|.|TRBV15|.
TGTGCCACCAGCGGGCCCACGGGGTTAAATTCACCCCTCCACTTT
CATSGPTGLNSPLHF
>TRBJ1-1|.|TRBV3-1/TRBV3-2|.
TGTGCCAGCAGCCAAGATCAGGGAAATACAGCTTTCTTT
CASSQDQGNTAFF
>TRBJ1-2|.|TRBV19|TRBD1
TGTGCCAGTAGTCCCATACAGGGGGCCTATGGCTACACCTTC
CASSPIQGAYGYTF
>TRBJ2-1|.|TRBV9|.
TGTGCCAGCAGCGCCGGAGGACCCCCCAATGAGCAGTTCTTC
CASSAGGPPNEQFF